This T cell receptor (beta chain) was identified during a study of blood T cell repertoires in COVID-19. Turning to the study itself: Specimens from acute and convalescent COVID-19 originated in the United States, Italy and Spain. PBMCs, B-cell-depleted T cells, or T cells provided the cDNA or gDNA that made up the material.

V dropped 4 bases and J dropped 0 bases, with 6 bases sitting between them. Germline assignment: CDR1 SNHLY and CDR2 FYNNEI. The CDR3 covers 13 residues. Only in-frame clones appear in the TCRdb table, and some are missing; sequencing was by immunoSEQ multiplex PCR. The sample gives 300,000 to 450,000 clones, roughly 86% of which show up once; more than 0.85% is in the top ten. The source material was peripheral blood. The chain uses TRBV2 and TRBJ1-1; D call uncertain. The receptor was derived from a human donor with acute or convalescent COVID-19. The donor label of this sample is uncertain. The DNA for the CDR3 is TGTGCCAGCAGTGGGCTCATGAACACTGAAGCTTTCTTT. Amino acid sequence: CASSGLMNTEAFF.